This is a list of T cell receptor beta chains from one sample in a study of CD8+CD57+ T cells in acquired aplastic anemia. MiXCR, run by TCRdb on the reads, gives a single entry per CDR3 protein. The sample holds under 350,000 distinct CDR3 sequences; around 60% are singletons and the top ten take under 8.5%. Sequenced input: sorted CD4+, CD8+, or CD8+CD57+ T cells (not recorded which) from PBMCs. The receptors shown here come from a human donor with severe aplastic anemia or a healthy control (not recorded which). The CDR3 runs from the conserved cysteine through the conserved F or W. The D gene is left open where the match is weak. Size is omitted from some rows. Given values are once, few, many or a class for expanded clones.

>-|TRBJ2-5|TRBV10-3|TRBD1
TGTGCCATCAGTGAGAGGAGGACAGGGACCCAAGAGACCCAGTACTTC
CAISERRTGTQETQYF
>-|TRBJ2-3|TRBV24-1|-
TGTACCACCAGTGATTTTGGAAGCACAGATACGCAGTATTTT
CTTSDFGSTDTQYF
>-|TRBJ2-1|TRBV12-3/TRBV12-4|-
TGTGCCAGCGGGGGGTCCTCCGCCCATGAGCAGTTCTTC
CASGGSSAHEQFF
>-|TRBJ2-7|TRBV6-5|TRBD2
TGTGCCAGCAGTTACTCGAATAGCGGGAGTTACGAGCAGTACTTC
CASSYSNSGSYEQYF
>few|TRBJ2-7|TRBV5-6|TRBD2
TGTGCCAGCAGATTGGGACTAGCGGGAGCGGACGAGCAGTACTTC
CASRLGLAGADEQYF
>many|TRBJ1-4|TRBV5-1|-
TGCGCCAGCAGCTTCCTCGGGGCGACTAATGAAAAACTGTTTTTT
CASSFLGATNEKLFF
>-|TRBJ1-5|TRBV7-9|-
TGTGCCAGCAGCCCCCCGGACCAGCCCCAGCATTTT
CASSPPDQPQHF
>-|TRBJ1-5|TRBV19|-
TGTGCCAGTAGTATAGGCGGCAGGCAGCCCCAGCATTTT
CASSIGGRQPQHF
>-|TRBJ2-1|TRBV6-1|TRBD1
TGTGCCAGCAGAGCCGGGACAGGGTACAATGAGCAGTTCTTC
CASRAGTGYNEQFF
>-|TRBJ2-1|TRBV10-2|TRBD2
TGCGCCAGCTCCGAGATGGGACTAGCGGGAACACAAAGCTCCTACAATGAGCAGTTCTTC
CASSEMGLAGTQSSYNEQFF
>-|TRBJ2-3|TRBV10-3|TRBD1
TGTGCCTCGTTAGACAGGGAACTAGATACGCAGTATTTT
CASLDRELDTQYF
>-|TRBJ2-7|TRBV7-9|TRBD2
TGTGCCAGCAGCCGGACTAGCGGGGCCGTCTCCTACGAGCAGTACTTC
CASSRTSGAVSYEQYF
>-|TRBJ2-5|TRBV7-9|TRBD2
TGTGCCAGCAGCCCGGGAGGCCGACTAGCGGGGGAAGGAGAGACCCAGTACTTC
CASSPGGRLAGEGETQYF
>many|TRBJ1-2|TRBV11-2|TRBD1
TGTGCCAGCAGCTTGCTCTTCGGACAGGGTACTAACTATGGCTACACCTTC
CASSLLFGQGTNYGYTF
>-|TRBJ2-7|TRBV14|TRBD1
TGTGCCAGCAGGTCCGGGACAGGGAGTCAAGAGCAGTACTTC
CASRSGTGSQEQYF
>-|TRBJ1-2|TRBV7-6|-
TGTGCCAGCAGCAGCAGCGGGAAGGACTACACCTTC
CASSSSGKDYTF
>-|TRBJ1-5|TRBV19|-
TGTGCCAGTAGTATAAACTGGCAGCCCCAGCATTTT
CASSINWQPQHF
>-|TRBJ1-1|TRBV9|TRBD1
TGTGCCAGCAGCGTAACAGGGGTGAACACTGAAGCTTTCTTT
CASSVTGVNTEAFF
>many|TRBJ1-5|TRBV7-2|TRBD1
TGTGCCAGCAGCTTAACAGGGGATGTCGGCAATCAGCCCCAGCATTTT
CASSLTGDVGNQPQHF
>many|TRBJ1-4|TRBV12-5|-
TGTGCTAGTGGTTTGGTGTTTGGGTGGGACCCAAATGAAAAACTGTTTTTT
CASGLVFGWDPNEKLFF
>many|TRBJ2-1|TRBV7-2|-
TGTGCCAGCAGCTTAGTTTCGGCAGGTCGGTACAATGAGCAGTTCTTC
CASSLVSAGRYNEQFF
>once|TRBJ1-4|TRBV2|TRBD1
TGTGCCAGCGCGGGACAGGGTAATGAAAAACTGTTTTTT
CASAGQGNEKLFF
>many|TRBJ2-5|TRBV9|-
TGTGCCAGCAGCGCACAATCTAGAAACCAAGAGACCCAGTACTTC
CASSAQSRNQETQYF
>-|TRBJ1-1|TRBV20-1|-
TGCAGTGCTAGAGACGCCGCCTCCCCGGGGACTGAAGCTTTCTTT
CSARDAASPGTEAFF
>-|TRBJ2-3|TRBV7-2|-
TGTGCCAGCAGCGTTCTCGGGGGAACTAGCACAGATACGCAGTATTTT
CASSVLGGTSTDTQYF
>-|TRBJ2-1|TRBV7-3|-
TGTGCCAGCAGCTTCTCAGCTCTTAGCTCCTACAATGAGCAGTTCTTC
CASSFSALSSYNEQFF
>many|TRBJ2-3|TRBV29-1|-
TGCAGCGCCGGAAGGGGGGATACGCAGTATTTT
CSAGRGDTQYF
>-|TRBJ2-5|TRBV9|-
TGTGCCAGCAGCGTAGGGAATGGGCCCGAGGAGACCCAGTACTTC
CASSVGNGPEETQYF
>-|TRBJ1-6|TRBV25-1|-
TGTGCCAGCAGTGATGGGGGAGACTCCTATAATTCACCCCTCCACTTT
CASSDGGDSYNSPLHF
>many|TRBJ2-3|TRBV7-7|-
TGTGCTAGCAGCGCCGGGAGATCTAGCACAGATACGCAGTATTTT
CASSAGRSSTDTQYF
>-|TRBJ1-2|TRBV7-2|-
TGTGCCAGCAGCTCGGACCCACCGGTGAACTATGGCTACACCTTC
CASSSDPPVNYGYTF
>-|TRBJ2-7|TRBV28|-
TGTGCCAGCACCGGTCTCGAGAACGAGCAGTACTTC
CASTGLENEQYF
>few|TRBJ1-6|TRBV7-2|TRBD1
TGCGCCTCAACGGGAGGGCCCGGGACAGCTTCACCCCTCCACTTT
CASTGGPGTASPLHF
>-|TRBJ2-5|TRBV7-8|-
TGTGCCAGCAGCCTTCAGCGGCTACAAGAGACCCAGTACTTC
CASSLQRLQETQYF
>-|TRBJ2-1|TRBV7-9|-
TGTGCCAGCAGCCGACAAGGTAGTGATGGTGAGCAGTTCTTC
CASSRQGSDGEQFF
>few|TRBJ1-6|TRBV28|-
TGTGCCAGCTCGAGGGGGGGCGGAAGGATAAATTCACCCCTCCACTTT
CASSRGGGRINSPLHF
>-|TRBJ2-5|TRBV2|TRBD2
TGTGCCATCATAAGCGGGAGGGCGGAGACCCAGTACTTC
CAIISGRAETQYF
>many|TRBJ1-1|TRBV10-3|-
TGTGCCATCAGTGTGGAGAGGATATCGAACACTGAAGCTTTCTTT
CAISVERISNTEAFF
>-|TRBJ2-5|TRBV7-9|TRBD2
TGTGCCAGCAGCTTGACTAGCGGGGGGACGGGAGAGACCCAGTACTTC
CASSLTSGGTGETQYF
>many|TRBJ2-5|TRBV14|TRBD2
TGTGCCAGCCGTCAAGCGGGGGGTCGGGAGACCCAGTACTTC
CASRQAGGRETQYF
>-|TRBJ1-3|TRBV7-7|TRBD1
TGTGCCAGCTTTCACCAAGGGGGCGGAAACACCATATATTTT
CASFHQGGGNTIYF